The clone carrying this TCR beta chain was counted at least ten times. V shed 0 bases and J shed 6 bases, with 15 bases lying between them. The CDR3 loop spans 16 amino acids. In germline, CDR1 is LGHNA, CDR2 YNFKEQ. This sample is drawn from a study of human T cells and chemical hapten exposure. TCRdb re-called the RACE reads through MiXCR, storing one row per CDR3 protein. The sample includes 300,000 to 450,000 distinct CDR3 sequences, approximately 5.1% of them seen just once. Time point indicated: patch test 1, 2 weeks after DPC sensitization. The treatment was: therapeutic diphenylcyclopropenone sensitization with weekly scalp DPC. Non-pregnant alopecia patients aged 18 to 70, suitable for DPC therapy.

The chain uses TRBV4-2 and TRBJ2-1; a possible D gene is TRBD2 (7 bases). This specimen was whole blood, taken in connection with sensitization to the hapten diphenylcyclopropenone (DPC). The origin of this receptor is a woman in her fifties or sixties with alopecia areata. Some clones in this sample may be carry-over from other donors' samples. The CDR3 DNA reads TGTGCCAGCAGCCAAGATTGGTGGGAGGGGGGCAATGAGCAGTTCTTC. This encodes CASSQDWWEGGNEQFF.